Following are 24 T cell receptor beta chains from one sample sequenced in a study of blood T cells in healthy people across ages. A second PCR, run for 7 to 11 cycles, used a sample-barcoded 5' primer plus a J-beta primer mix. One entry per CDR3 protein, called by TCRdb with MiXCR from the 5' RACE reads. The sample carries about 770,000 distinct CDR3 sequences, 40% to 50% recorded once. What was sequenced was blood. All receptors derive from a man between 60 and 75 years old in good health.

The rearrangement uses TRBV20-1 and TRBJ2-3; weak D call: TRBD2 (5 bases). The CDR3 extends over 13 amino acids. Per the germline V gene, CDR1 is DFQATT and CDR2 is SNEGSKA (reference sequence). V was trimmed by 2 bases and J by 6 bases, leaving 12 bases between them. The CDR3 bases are TGCAGTGCTAGATCGGGCGGCGGGGATACGCAGTATTTT. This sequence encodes CSARSGGGDTQYF.

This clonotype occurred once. The chain's CDR3 is CSASGPELFEFEQYF. CDR3 nucleotide sequence: TGCAGTGCCTCCGGGCCCGAACTATTCGAATTCGAGCAGTACTTC. The chain employs TRBV20-1 and TRBJ2-4; D uncertain. TRBJ2-7 explains the end of the DNA better; the J call may be wrong. Germline V CDR1 and CDR2: DFQATT, SNEGSKA (reference sequence). The CDR3 spans 15 residues.

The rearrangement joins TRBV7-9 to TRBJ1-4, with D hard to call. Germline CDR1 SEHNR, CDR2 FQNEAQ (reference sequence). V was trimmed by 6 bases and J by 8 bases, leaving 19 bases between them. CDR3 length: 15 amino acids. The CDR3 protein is CASRSRHDPQEKLFF. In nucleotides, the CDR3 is TGTGCCAGCAGATCACGGCATGACCCACAAGAAAAACTGTTTTTT.

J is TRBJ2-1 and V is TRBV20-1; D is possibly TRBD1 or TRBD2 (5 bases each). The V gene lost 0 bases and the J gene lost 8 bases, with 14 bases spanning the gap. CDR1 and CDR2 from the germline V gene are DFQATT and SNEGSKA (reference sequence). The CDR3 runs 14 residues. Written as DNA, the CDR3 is TGCAGTGCTAGAGATTATAAAGGGACGGATGAGCAGTTCTTC. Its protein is CSARDYKGTDEQFF.

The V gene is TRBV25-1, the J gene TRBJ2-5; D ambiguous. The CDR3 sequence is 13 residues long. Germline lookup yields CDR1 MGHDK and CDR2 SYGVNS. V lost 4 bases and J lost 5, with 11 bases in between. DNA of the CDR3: TGTGCCAGCAGTGCAGGAAAACATGAGACCCAGTACTTC. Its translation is CASSAGKHETQYF.

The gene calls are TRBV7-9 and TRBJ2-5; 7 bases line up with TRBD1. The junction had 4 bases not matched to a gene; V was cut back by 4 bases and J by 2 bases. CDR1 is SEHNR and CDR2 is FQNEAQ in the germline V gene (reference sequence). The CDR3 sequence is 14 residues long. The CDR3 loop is CASSSTGEQETQYF. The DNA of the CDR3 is TGTGCCAGCAGCTCCACAGGGGAACAAGAGACCCAGTACTTC.

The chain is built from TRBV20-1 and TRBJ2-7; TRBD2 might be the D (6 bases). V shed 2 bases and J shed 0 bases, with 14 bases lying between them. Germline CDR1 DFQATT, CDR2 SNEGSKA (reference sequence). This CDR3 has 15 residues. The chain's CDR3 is CSARPPGRNSYEQYF. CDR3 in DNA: TGCAGTGCTAGACCCCCGGGGAGGAACTCCTACGAGCAGTACTTC.

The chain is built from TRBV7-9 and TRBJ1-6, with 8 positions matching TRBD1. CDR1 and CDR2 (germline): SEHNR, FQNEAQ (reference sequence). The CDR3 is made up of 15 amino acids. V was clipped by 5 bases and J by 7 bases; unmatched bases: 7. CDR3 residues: CASSRGQGLNSPLHF. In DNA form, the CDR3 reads TGTGCCAGCAGCCGAGGACAGGGTCTCAATTCACCCCTCCACTTT.

CDR3 sequence reads: CASSASSGRDTGELFF. CDR3 DNA: TGTGCCAGCAGCGCGTCTAGCGGGAGAGACACCGGGGAGCTGTTTTTT. V is TRBV11-2 and J is TRBJ2-2; TRBD2 agrees at 10 bases. The ends lost 5 bases at V and 3 bases at J; junction bases unmatched: 6. This CDR3 comprises 16 residues. Germline values: CDR1 SGHAT, CDR2 FQNNGV.

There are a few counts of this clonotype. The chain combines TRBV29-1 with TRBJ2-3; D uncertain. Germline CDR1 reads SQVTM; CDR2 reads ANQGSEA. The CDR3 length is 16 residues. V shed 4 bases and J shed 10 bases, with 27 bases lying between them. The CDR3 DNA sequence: TGCAGCGTTGGTATTGGGGTAGCCCCTCTGGTGGCGCCGCAGTATTTT. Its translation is CSVGIGVAPLVAPQYF.

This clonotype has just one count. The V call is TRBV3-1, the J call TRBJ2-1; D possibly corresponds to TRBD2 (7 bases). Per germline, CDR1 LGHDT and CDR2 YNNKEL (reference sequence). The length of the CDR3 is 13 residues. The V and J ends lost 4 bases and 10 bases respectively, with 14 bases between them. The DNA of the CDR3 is TGTGCCAGCAGCCGAAAGGGGGGGGTAGAGCAGTTCTTC. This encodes CASSRKGGVEQFF.

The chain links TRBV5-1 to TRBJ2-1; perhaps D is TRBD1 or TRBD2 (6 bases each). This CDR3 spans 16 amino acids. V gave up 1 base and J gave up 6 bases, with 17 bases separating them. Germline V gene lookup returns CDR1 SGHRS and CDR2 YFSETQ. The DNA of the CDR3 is TGCGCCAGCAGCTTGTTCCTGGGGGGCCGGGGCAATGAGCAGTTCTTC. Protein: CASSLFLGGRGNEQFF.

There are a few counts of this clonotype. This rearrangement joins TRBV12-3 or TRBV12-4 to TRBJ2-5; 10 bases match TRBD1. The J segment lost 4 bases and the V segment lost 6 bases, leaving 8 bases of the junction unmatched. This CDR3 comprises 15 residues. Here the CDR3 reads CASSRGTGVGETQYF. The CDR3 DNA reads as TGTGCCAGCAGCCGTGGGACAGGGGTTGGAGAGACCCAGTACTTC.

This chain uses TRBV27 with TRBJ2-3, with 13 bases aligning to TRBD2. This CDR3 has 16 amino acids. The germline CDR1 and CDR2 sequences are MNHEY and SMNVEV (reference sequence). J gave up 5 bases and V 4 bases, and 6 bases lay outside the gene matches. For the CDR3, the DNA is TGTGCCAGCAGTTCCTGGACTAGCGGGGGAAGAGATACGCAGTATTTT. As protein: CASSSWTSGGRDTQYF.

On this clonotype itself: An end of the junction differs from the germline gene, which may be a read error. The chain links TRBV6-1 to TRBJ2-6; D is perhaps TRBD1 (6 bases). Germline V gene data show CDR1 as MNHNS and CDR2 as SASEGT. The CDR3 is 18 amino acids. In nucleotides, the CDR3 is TGTGTCAGCAGTGGTACAGGGATTTCCCCCTCTGGGGCCAACGTCCTGACTTTC. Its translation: CVSSGTGISPSGANVLTF.

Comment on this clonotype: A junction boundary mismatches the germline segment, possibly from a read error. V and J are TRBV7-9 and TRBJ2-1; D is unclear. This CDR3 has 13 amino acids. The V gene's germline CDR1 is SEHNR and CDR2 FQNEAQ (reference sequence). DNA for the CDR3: TGCGCCAGCAGCGTCTCGGCCTACAATGAGCAGTTCTTC. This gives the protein CASSVSAYNEQFF.

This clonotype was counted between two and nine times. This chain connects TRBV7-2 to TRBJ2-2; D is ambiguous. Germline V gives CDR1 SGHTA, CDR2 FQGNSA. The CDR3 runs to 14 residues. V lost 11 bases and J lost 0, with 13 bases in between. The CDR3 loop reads CASTADPNTGELFF. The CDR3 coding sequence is TGTGCCTCGACGGCGGATCCGAACACCGGGGAGCTGTTTTTT. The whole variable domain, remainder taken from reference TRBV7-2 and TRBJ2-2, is GAGVSQSPSNKVTEKGKDVELRCDPISGHTALYWYRQSLGQGLEFLIYFQGNSAPDKSGLPSDRFSAERTGGSVSTLTIQRTQQEDSAVYLCASTADPNTGELFFGEGSRLTVL.

The chain's CDR3 is CASTGTVNTGELFF. CDR3 in DNA: TGTGCCAGCACCGGGACGGTGAACACCGGGGAGCTGTTTTTT. The rearrangement links TRBV28 to TRBJ2-2; D might be TRBD1 or TRBD2, each matching 5 bases. Germline V gene data show CDR1 as MDHEN and CDR2 as SYDVKM. The V end lost 7 bases, the J end lost 1 base, and 10 bases lay between the germline ends. The CDR3 contains 14 residues.

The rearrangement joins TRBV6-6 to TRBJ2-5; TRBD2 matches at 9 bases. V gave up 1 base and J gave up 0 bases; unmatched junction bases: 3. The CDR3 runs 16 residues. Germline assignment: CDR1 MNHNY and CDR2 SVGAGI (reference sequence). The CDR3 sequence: CASSYCGGEYQETQYF. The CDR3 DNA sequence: TGTGCCAGCAGTTACTGCGGGGGGGAGTACCAAGAGACCCAGTACTTC.

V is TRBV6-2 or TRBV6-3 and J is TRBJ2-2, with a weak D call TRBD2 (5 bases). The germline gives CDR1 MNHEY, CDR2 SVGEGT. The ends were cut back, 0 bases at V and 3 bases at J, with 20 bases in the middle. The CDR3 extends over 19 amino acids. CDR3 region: CASSYSSLSGVGDTGELFF. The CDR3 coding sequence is TGTGCCAGCAGTTACTCGTCCCTTTCCGGGGTCGGTGACACCGGGGAGCTGTTTTTT.

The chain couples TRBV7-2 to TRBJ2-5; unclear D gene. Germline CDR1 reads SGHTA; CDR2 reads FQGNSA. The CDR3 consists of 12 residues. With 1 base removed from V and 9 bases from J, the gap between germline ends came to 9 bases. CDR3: CASSLEQNSQYF. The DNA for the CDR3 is TGTGCCAGCAGCTTAGAACAGAACTCCCAGTACTTC.

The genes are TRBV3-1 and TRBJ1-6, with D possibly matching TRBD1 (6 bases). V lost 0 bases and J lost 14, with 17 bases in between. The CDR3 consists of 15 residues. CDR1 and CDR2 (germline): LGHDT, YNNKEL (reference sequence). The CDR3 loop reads CASSQDRGTSTTLHF. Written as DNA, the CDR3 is TGTGCCAGCAGCCAAGATCGGGGGACATCAACAACCCTCCACTTT.

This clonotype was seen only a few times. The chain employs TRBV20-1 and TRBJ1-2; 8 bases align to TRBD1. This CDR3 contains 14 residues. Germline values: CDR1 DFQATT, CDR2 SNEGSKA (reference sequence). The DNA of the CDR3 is TGCAGCGGACTGGGGACAGGCGCTAACTATGGCTACACCTTC. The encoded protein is CSGLGTGANYGYTF.

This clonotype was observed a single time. The CDR3 DNA is TGTGCCAGCCGGGAAATGACGGGCACCTACGAGCAGTACTTC. This codes for CASREMTGTYEQYF. This chain joins TRBV6-2 or TRBV6-3 and TRBJ2-7; possibly TRBD2 for D (5 bases). Trimming removed 8 bases at V and 2 bases at J, with 16 bases between. The CDR3 has 14 residues. Germline V gene data show CDR1 as MNHEY and CDR2 as SVGEGT.